This T cell receptor beta chain was documented in a study of blood T cell repertoires in COVID-19. About the research overall: The cDNA or gDNA used as material had been derived from T cells, B-cell-depleted T cells, or PBMCs.

J was trimmed by 1 base and V by 8 bases; bases with no gene match: 3. Germline V lookup: CDR1 LNHNV, CDR2 YYDKDF (reference sequence). The CDR3 length is 13 residues. Measured with immunoSEQ multiplex PCR; TCRdb has only the in-frame clones, and not every one. The sample carries 200,000 or so clones, about four fifths recorded once. The sequenced material came from PBMCs or T cells enriched from blood (not recorded which). The sequence was collected from a woman aged 45-60 years who had been exposed to COVID-19. The V call is TRBV15, the J call TRBJ2-3, with TRBD2 identical over 7 bases. This CDR3 reads CATGRARTDTQYF. The CDR3 nucleotides are TGTGCCACCGGGAGGGCGCGCACAGATACGCAGTATTTT.